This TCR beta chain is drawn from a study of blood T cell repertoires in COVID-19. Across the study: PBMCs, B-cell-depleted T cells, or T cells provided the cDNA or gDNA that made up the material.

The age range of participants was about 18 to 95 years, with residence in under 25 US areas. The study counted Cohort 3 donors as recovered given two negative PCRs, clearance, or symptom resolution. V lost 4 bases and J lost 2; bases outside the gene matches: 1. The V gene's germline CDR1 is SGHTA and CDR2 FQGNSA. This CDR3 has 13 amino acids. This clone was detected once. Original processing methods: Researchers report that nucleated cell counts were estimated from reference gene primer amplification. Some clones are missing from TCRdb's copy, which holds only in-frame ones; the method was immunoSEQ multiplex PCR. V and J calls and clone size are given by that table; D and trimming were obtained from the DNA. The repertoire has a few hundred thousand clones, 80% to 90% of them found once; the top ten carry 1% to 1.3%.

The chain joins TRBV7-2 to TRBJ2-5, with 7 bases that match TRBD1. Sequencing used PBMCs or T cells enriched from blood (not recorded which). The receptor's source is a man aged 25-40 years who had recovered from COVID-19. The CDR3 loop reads CASSSGQQETQYF. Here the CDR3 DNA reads TGTGCCAGCAGCTCGGGACAGCAAGAGACCCAGTACTTC.